Shown below are 5 T cell receptor beta chains from a single sample sequenced in a study of radiotherapy plus CTLA-4 blockade in lung cancer. The method was immunoSEQ multiplex PCR; TCRdb's version includes in-frame clones alone and lacks a portion of them. The profile covers about 43,000 clones, with roughly 67% appearing a single time and roughly 25% taken by the ten largest. The input for sequencing was peripheral blood, taken from a patient treated with radiotherapy plus ipilimumab. The receptor source for this set is a human donor with non-small cell lung cancer who had a partial response to radiotherapy plus ipilimumab.

The V call is TRBV6-1, the J call TRBJ1-1; no clear D. The CDR3 has 13 amino acids. Per the germline V gene, CDR1 is MNHNS and CDR2 is SASEGT. Trimming took off 2 bases at V and 0 bases at J, with 4 bases between the two ends. CDR3 region: CASSEIVNTEAFF. The DNA of the CDR3 is TGTGCCAGCAGTGAAATAGTGAACACTGAAGCTTTCTTT.

The genes are TRBV14 and TRBJ1-6; no clear D gene. Germline V gene data show CDR1 as SGHDN and CDR2 as FVKESK. There are 16 residues in the CDR3. V was pared by 1 base and J by 7 bases, with 14 bases between. The CDR3 reads CASSQVAGSANSPLHF. The CDR3 bases are TGTGCCAGCAGCCAAGTCGCTGGTAGCGCAAATTCACCCCTCCACTTT.

This rearrangement joins TRBV4-2 to TRBJ2-2; TRBD2 might be the D (6 bases). V lost 4 bases to trimming and J lost 5 bases, with 20 bases between them. Germline values: CDR1 LGHNA, CDR2 YNFKEQ. CDR3 size: 17 residues. In DNA, the CDR3 is TGTGCCAGCAGCCTGTTGATACTAGGGAGGCGGACCGGGGAGCTGTTTTTT. Residues: CASSLLILGRRTGELFF.

The V gene is TRBV29-1, the J gene TRBJ2-5, with D unresolved. The germline gives CDR1 SQVTM, CDR2 ANQGSEA. The V end lost 1 base, the J end lost 2 bases, and 5 bases lay between the germline ends. CDR3 length: 12 residues. CDR3 DNA: TGCAGCGTTGAAGCCAATCAAGAGACCCAGTACTTC. It codes for CSVEANQETQYF. The full variable domain, its missing parts supplied by reference TRBV29-1 and TRBJ2-5, is SAVISQKPSRDICQRGTSLTIQCQVDSQVTMMFWYRQQPGQSLTLIATANQGSEATYESGFVIDKFPISRPNLTFSTLTVSNMSPEDSSIYLCSVEANQETQYFGPGTRLLVL.

J is TRBJ1-1 and V is TRBV19; tentative D call: TRBD1 (6 bases). The CDR3 extends over 15 amino acids. With 5 bases removed from V and 0 bases from J, the gap between germline ends came to 13 bases. Germline CDR1 and CDR2: LNHDA and SQIVND (reference sequence). The CDR3 is CASSRTVTMNTEAFF. The CDR3 bases are TGTGCCAGTAGTCGGACAGTTACTATGAACACTGAAGCTTTCTTT.